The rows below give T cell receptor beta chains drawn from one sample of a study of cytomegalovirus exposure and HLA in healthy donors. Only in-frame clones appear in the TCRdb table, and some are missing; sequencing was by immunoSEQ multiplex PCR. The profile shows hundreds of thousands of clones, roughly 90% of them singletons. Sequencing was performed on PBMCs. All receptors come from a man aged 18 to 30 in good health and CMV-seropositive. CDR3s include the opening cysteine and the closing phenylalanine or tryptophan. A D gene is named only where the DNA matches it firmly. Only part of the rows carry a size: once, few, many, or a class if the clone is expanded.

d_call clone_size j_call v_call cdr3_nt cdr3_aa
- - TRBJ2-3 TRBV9 TGTGCCAGCAGCGTAGTTTCAGGACGGCCGGGCACAGATACGCAGTATTTT CASSVVSGRPGTDTQYF
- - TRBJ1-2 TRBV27 TGTGCCAGCAGTCCTGCGGGGGCATACTATGGCTACACCTTC CASSPAGAYYGYTF
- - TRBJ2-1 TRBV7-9 TGTGCCAGCAGGGCTGTAAATGAGCAGTTCTTC CASRAVNEQFF
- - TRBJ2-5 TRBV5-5 TGTGCCAGCAGCTTGCTTGGACTCCAAGAGACCCAGTACTTC CASSLLGLQETQYF
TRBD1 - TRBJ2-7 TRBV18 TGTGCCAGCTCTCTCGGACAGGCAGAAGCCTACGAGCAGTACTTC CASSLGQAEAYEQYF
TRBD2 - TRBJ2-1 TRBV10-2 TGCGCCAGCAGGATTGTTAGCGGGAGGGCTAATGAGCAGTTCTTC CASRIVSGRANEQFF
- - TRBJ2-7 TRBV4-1 TGCGCCAGCAGCCTGGACTCTTCCTACGAGCAGTACTTC CASSLDSSYEQYF
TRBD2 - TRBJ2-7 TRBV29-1 TGCAGCGTTGCCGGGACTAGCGAGCCCCGGCAGTACTTC CSVAGTSEPRQYF
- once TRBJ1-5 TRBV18 TGTGCCAGCTCACTCGGACACTACGATCAGCCCCAGCATTTT CASSLGHYDQPQHF
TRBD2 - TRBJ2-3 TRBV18 TGTGCCAGCGGCGGGACTACCGGCGCAGATACGCAGTATTTT CASGGTTGADTQYF
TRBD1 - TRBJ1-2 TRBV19 TGTGCCAGTAGCCGACGCCCGGGACAGGGGAGGAACTATGGCTACACCTTC CASSRRPGQGRNYGYTF
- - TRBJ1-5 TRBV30 TGTGCCTGGAGTGTAGGCCAGGCCCAGCATTTT CAWSVGQAQHF
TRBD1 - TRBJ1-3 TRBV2 TGTGCCAGCAGTTTTGACAGGGGTTCTGGAAACACCATATATTTT CASSFDRGSGNTIYF
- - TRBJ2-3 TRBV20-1 TGCAGTGCTCATATCACAGATACGCAGTATTTT CSAHITDTQYF
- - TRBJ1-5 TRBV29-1 TGCAGCGTTGGTGGAGGGAGCAATCAGCCCCAGCATTTT CSVGGGSNQPQHF
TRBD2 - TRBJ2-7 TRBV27 TGTGCCAGCAGTTTGAAGGCTAGCGGGAGGGCTGCGTACGAGCAGTACTTC CASSLKASGRAAYEQYF
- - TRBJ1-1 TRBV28 TGTGCCAGCAGTTTATTGGGGGCTGAAGCTTTCTTT CASSLLGAEAFF
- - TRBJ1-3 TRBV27 TGTGCCAGCAGTTTATCCGACAGGGGAAACACCATATATTTT CASSLSDRGNTIYF
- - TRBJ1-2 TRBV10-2 TGCGCCAGCAGCCAGATTACGGACTATGGCTACACCTTC CASSQITDYGYTF
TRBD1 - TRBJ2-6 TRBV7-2 TGTGCCAGCACTACAGGGGTCGGGGCCAACGTCCTGACTTTC CASTTGVGANVLTF
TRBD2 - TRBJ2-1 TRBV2 TGTGCCAGCAGTGTAGCGGGAGGCTTGTATGTTGAGCAGTTCTTC CASSVAGGLYVEQFF
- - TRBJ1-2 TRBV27 TGTGCCAGCAGTCCGGGGCCCGAAACTAGACTCGGCTACACCTTC CASSPGPETRLGYTF
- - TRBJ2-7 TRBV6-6 TGTGCCAGCAGCTTCAGGAACAAACCCTACGAGCAGTACTTC CASSFRNKPYEQYF
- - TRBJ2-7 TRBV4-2 TGTGCCAGCAGCCAAGGGACTAACGTATATAGCTCCTACGAGCAGTACTTC CASSQGTNVYSSYEQYF
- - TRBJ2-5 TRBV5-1 TGCGCCAGCAGCTGGACTAGGGGGCAGGAGACCCAGTACTTC CASSWTRGQETQYF
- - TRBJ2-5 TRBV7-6 TGTGCCAGCAGCTTCGGGGTCGTTGAGACCCAGTACTTC CASSFGVVETQYF
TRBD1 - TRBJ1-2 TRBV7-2 TGTGCCAGCAGCAAAGGCCGGACAGGGCAGTACTATGGCTACACCTTC CASSKGRTGQYYGYTF
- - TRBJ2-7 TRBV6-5 TGTGCCAGCAGACCGACAGATACCTACGAGCAGTACTTC CASRPTDTYEQYF
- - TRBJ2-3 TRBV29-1 TGCAGCGGTTGGCGGGACTCAGATACGCAGTATTTT CSGWRDSDTQYF
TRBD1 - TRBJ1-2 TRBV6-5 TGTGCCAGCAGTTATGGGACAGGGCTTGGCTACACCTTC CASSYGTGLGYTF
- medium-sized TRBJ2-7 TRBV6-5 TGTGCCAGCAGTTACGGCGGAAACTTGTACGAGCAGTACTTC CASSYGGNLYEQYF